A single count supports the clone carrying this T cell receptor beta chain. Its target is unknown. The assay was immunoSEQ multiplex PCR, and TCRdb's table has in-frame clones only and misses some. The data contain 65,000 to 80,000 clones, 75% to 80% of them singletons. With more than 9 days of culture completed, CD4+ T cells were isolated. Vaccinees lacked prior SARS-CoV-2 infection and tested negative for nucleocapsid antibodies. A half-volume exchange with IL-2 medium occurred on days 3 and 7. The sample belongs to a study of vaccination effects on CD4 cells after COVID-19. Findings and caveats of the study: Marked clonal contraction of infection- and vaccine-induced clones was seen late after vaccination. Healthy vaccinees showed cross-reactivity with common cold coronaviruses in only 1 of 255 vaccine-induced clones.

With 2 bases removed from V and 6 bases from J, the gap between germline ends came to 11 bases. The CDR3 has 13 residues. The germline V gene has CDR1 ENHRY and CDR2 SYGVKD. The receptor comes from a human donor who received a COVID-19 vaccine. V is TRBV10-3 and J is TRBJ2-7; D is possibly TRBD1 (6 bases). This specimen was CD4+ T cells from PBMCs cultured without peptide, taken before COVID-19 vaccination. The CDR3 here is CAISEGTKSEQYV. CDR3 coding DNA: TGTGCCATCAGTGAGGGGACAAAGAGCGAGCAGTACGTC.